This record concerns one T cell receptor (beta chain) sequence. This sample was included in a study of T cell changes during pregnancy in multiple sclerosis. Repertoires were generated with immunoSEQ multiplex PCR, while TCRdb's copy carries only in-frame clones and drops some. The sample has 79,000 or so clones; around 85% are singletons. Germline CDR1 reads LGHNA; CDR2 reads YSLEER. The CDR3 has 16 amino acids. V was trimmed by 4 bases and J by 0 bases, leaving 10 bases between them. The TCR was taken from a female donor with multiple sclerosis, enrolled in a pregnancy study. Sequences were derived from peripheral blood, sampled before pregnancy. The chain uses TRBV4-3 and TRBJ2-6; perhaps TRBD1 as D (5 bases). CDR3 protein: CASSLGHYSGANVLTF. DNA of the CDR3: TGCGCCAGCAGCCTCGGACATTACTCTGGGGCCAACGTCCTGACTTTC.